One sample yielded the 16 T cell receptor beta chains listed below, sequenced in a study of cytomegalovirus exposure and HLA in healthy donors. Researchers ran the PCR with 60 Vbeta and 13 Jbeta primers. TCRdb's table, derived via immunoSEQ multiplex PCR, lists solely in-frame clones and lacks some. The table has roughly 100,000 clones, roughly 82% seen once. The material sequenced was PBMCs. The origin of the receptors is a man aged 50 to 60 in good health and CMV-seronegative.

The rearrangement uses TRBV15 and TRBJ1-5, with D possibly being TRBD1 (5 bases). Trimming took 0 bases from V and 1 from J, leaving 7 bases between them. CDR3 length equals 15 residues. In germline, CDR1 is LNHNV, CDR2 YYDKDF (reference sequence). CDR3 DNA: TGTGCCACCAGCAGAGATCAGGGAAGCAATCAGCCCCAGCATTTT. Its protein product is CATSRDQGSNQPQHF.

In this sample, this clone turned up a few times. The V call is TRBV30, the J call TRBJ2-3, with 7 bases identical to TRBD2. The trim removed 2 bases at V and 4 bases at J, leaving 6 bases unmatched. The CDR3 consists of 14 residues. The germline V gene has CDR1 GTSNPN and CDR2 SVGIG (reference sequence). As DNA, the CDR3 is TGTGCCTGGAGTAGACTAGCAAGCGCAGATACGCAGTATTTT. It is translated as CAWSRLASADTQYF.

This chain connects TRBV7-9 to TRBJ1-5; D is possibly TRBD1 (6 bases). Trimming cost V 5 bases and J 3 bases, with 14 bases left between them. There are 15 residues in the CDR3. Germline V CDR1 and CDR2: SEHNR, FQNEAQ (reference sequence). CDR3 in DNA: TGTGCCAGCAGCCCCTCTGGGGGCAACAATCAGCCCCAGCATTTT. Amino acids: CASSPSGGNNQPQHF.

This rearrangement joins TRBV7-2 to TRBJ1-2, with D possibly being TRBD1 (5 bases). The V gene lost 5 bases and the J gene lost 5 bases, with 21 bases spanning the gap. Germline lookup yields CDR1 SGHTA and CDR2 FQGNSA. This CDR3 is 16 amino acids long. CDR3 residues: CASSNRWDGGKYGYTF. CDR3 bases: TGTGCCAGCAGCAACCGCTGGGACGGGGGAAAGTATGGCTACACCTTC.

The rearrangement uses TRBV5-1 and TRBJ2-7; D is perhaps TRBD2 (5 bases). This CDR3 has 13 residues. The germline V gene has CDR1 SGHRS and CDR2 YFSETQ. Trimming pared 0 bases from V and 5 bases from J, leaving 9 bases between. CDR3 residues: CASSLATGNEQYV. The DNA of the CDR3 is TGCGCCAGCAGCTTGGCCACGGGGAACGAGCAGTACGTC.

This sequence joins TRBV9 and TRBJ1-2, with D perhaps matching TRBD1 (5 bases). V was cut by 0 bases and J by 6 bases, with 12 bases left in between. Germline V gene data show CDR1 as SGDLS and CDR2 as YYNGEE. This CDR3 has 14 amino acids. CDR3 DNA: TGTGCCAGCAGCGTAGATCAGGGAGGGGATGGCTACACCTTC. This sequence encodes CASSVDQGGDGYTF.

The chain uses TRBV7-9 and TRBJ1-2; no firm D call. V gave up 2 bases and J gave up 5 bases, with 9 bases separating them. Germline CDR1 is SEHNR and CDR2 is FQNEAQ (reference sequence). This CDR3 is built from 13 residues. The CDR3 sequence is CASSLQEEYGYTF. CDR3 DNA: TGTGCCAGCAGCTTACAAGAAGAGTATGGCTACACCTTC.

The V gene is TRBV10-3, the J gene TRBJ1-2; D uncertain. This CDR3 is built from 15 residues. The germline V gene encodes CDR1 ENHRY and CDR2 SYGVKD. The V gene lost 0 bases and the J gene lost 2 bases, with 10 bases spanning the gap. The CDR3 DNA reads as TGTGCCATCAGTGAGTCGAGAGAAACGAACTATGGCTACACCTTC. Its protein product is CAISESRETNYGYTF.

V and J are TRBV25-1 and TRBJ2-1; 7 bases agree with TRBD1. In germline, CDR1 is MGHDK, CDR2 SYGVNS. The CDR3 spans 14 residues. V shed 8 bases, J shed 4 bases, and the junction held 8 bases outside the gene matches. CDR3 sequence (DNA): TGTGCCAGCCATCCAGGGGGTTCTTACAATGAGCAGTTCTTC. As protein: CASHPGGSYNEQFF.

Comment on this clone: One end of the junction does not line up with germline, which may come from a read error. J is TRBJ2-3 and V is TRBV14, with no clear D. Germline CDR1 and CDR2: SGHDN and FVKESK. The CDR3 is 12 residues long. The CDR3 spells CASSLHTDTRYF. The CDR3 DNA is TGTGCCAGCAGCCTCCACACAGATACGCGGTATTTT.

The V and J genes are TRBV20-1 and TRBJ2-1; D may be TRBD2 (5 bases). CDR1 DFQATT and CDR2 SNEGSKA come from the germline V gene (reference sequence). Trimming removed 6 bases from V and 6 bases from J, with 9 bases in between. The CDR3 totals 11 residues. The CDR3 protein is CSAARGNEQFF. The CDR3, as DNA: TGCAGTGCCGCTCGGGGCAATGAGCAGTTCTTC.

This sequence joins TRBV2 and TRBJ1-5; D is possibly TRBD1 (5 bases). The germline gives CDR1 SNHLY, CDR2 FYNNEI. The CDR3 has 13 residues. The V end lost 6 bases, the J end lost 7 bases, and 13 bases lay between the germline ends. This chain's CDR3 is CASRGGIRQPQHF. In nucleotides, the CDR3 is TGTGCCAGCAGGGGGGGGATAAGGCAGCCCCAGCATTTT.

CDR3 in amino acids: CASSPTGYTGELFF. Written as DNA, the CDR3 is TGTGCCAGCAGCCCCACAGGGTACACCGGGGAGCTGTTTTTT. The chain joins TRBV7-9 to TRBJ2-2; possible D gene TRBD1, 6 bases. V was clipped by 5 bases and J by 3 bases, with 10 bases between them. The CDR3 is 14 residues long. Per germline, CDR1 SEHNR and CDR2 FQNEAQ (reference sequence).

The CDR3 spells CASRHYSGGARTQYF. The CDR3, as DNA: TGTGCCAGCAGACATTATAGCGGGGGGGCACGTACGCAGTATTTT. The chain couples TRBV5-6 to TRBJ2-3, with 11 bases identical to TRBD2. V lost 5 bases to trimming and J lost 8 bases; unmatched junction nucleotides: 10. CDR1 is SGHDT and CDR2 is YYEEEE in the germline V gene. The CDR3 covers 15 residues.

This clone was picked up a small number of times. In DNA form, the CDR3 reads TGCGCCAGCAGCCTGCGCTTCGGGGGATACGAGCAGTACTTC. Translation: CASSLRFGGYEQYF. V and J are TRBV5-1 and TRBJ2-7, with a possible D match to TRBD2 (6 bases). Trimming pared 4 bases from V and 4 bases from J, leaving 15 bases between. Per germline, CDR1 SGHRS and CDR2 YFSETQ. The CDR3 length is 14 residues.

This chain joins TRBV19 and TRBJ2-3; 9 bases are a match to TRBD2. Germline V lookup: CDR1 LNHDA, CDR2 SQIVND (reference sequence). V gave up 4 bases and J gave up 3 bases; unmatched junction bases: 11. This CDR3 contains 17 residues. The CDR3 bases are TGTGCCAGTAGTACCCCTTTTAGCGGGGGACCGACAGATACGCAGTATTTT. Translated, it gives CASSTPFSGGPTDTQYF.